These T cell receptor beta chains were read from a single sample in a study of cytomegalovirus exposure and HLA in healthy donors. The protocol was immunoSEQ multiplex PCR, while the TCRdb copy is restricted to in-frame clones and leaves out a portion. Among about 260,000 clones, less than 95% were seen once, and the ten largest hold approximately 3.1%. Sequences were obtained from PBMCs. Receptor source: a young woman in good health and CMV-seronegative. Both conserved end residues are part of each CDR3. A D gene is named only where the DNA matches it firmly. Clone size, where shown, is once, few, many, or a class for clones that have expanded.

j_gene | len | d_gene | v_gene | abundance | CDR3nt | CDR3aa
TRBJ1-2 | 13 | NA | TRBV4-3 | NA | TGCGCCAGCAGCCAAGATCGGGCGTTGGGCTACACCTTC | CASSQDRALGYTF
TRBJ2-2 | 13 | NA | TRBV2 | NA | TGTGCCAGCAGTGTGAGGAACACCGGGGAGCTGTTTTTT | CASSVRNTGELFF
TRBJ2-2 | 16 | NA | TRBV4-3 | NA | TGCGCCAGCAGTGGCGCTAGCTTCGCGAACACCGGGGAGCTGTTTTTT | CASSGASFANTGELFF
TRBJ2-2 | 17 | TRBD1 | TRBV9 | NA | TGTGCCAGCAGCGTAACCCCTCAGGGGGCGGTGACCGGGGAGCTGTTTTTT | CASSVTPQGAVTGELFF
TRBJ2-1 | 15 | TRBD1 | TRBV6-1 | NA | TGTGCCAGCAGTGAAATGGACAGGGCCTACAATGAGCAGTTCTTC | CASSEMDRAYNEQFF
TRBJ2-7 | 14 | NA | TRBV4-1 | NA | TGCGCCAGCAGCCAAGTTGAGGCAATCTACGAGCAGTACTTC | CASSQVEAIYEQYF
TRBJ2-2 | 16 | TRBD2 | TRBV7-2 | few | TGTGCCAGCAGCCTCGGACTAGCGAGGAACACCGGGGAGCTGTTTTTT | CASSLGLARNTGELFF
TRBJ2-1 | 17 | TRBD2 | TRBV27 | NA | TGTGCCAGCAGTTTATTCGCCGGGACTAGCGGATACAATGAGCAGTTCTTC | CASSLFAGTSGYNEQFF
TRBJ2-7 | 12 | NA | TRBV19 | NA | TGTGCCAGTGGTCGTGGCTGGACCGAGCAGTACTTC | CASGRGWTEQYF
TRBJ2-2 | 15 | NA | TRBV5-1 | NA | TGCGCCAGCAGCTTAAAGGGTCCAAACACCGGGGAGCTGTTTTTT | CASSLKGPNTGELFF
TRBJ2-3 | 14 | TRBD1 | TRBV2 | NA | TGTGCCAGCAGGCGACAGGGTCCCGGGGATACGCAGTATTTT | CASRRQGPGDTQYF
TRBJ2-5 | 15 | NA | TRBV7-8 | NA | TGTGCCAGCAGCTCGCAGTTAAGTTTGGGAGAGACCCAGTACTTC | CASSSQLSLGETQYF
TRBJ2-3 | 18 | TRBD2 | TRBV5-1 | few | TGCGCCAGCAGCGATCCCCCCCTAGCGGGAGGTTCCACAGATACGCAGTATTTT | CASSDPPLAGGSTDTQYF
TRBJ2-7 | 14 | TRBD1 | TRBV28 | NA | TGTGCCAGCAGTTTAGCCGGGACAGGATTCGAGCAGTACTTC | CASSLAGTGFEQYF
TRBJ1-2 | 13 | NA | TRBV28 | NA | TGTGCCAGCAGTTTATCTGTGAACTATGGCTACACCTTC | CASSLSVNYGYTF
TRBJ2-3 | 14 | NA | TRBV4-1 | once | TGCGCCAGCAGGCCACTAGGGAGCACAGATACGCAGTATTTT | CASRPLGSTDTQYF
TRBJ2-7 | 15 | NA | TRBV9 | NA | TGTGCCAGCAGCGCCCCAGGGAGAACGGAGGGGGAGCAGTACTTC | CASSAPGRTEGEQYF
TRBJ2-7 | 12 | NA | TRBV28 | NA | TGTGCCAGCAGCCATACTTACTACGAGCAGTACTTC | CASSHTYYEQYF
TRBJ2-7 | 14 | TRBD1 | TRBV27 | NA | TGTGCCAGCAGTTATGGGACAGGGGACTACGAGCAGTACTTC | CASSYGTGDYEQYF
TRBJ2-5 | 15 | TRBD1 | TRBV13 | NA | TGTGCCAGCAGCTTAAAGGGGACAGGGGAGGTGACCCAGTACTTC | CASSLKGTGEVTQYF
TRBJ1-1 | 14 | NA | TRBV9 | NA | TGTGCCAGCAGCCCGGGTCCTAAGGACACTGAAGCTTTCTTT | CASSPGPKDTEAFF
TRBJ2-1 | 11 | NA | TRBV11-3 | NA | TGTGCCAGCAGCTTACGATGGGAGCAGTTCTTC | CASSLRWEQFF
TRBJ2-1 | 15 | TRBD2 | TRBV19 | once | TGTGCCAGTAGTTCCATAGCGGGAGTAGGAAGCGAGCAGTTCTTC | CASSSIAGVGSEQFF
TRBJ2-1 | 15 | NA | TRBV27 | NA | TGTGCCAGCAGTTTGGGGCCCCAGGGGTACAATGAGCAGTTCTTC | CASSLGPQGYNEQFF
TRBJ1-3 | 14 | NA | TRBV6-5 | NA | TGTGCCAGCAGTTACTCGGGCCATGGAAACACCATATATTTT | CASSYSGHGNTIYF
TRBJ2-6 | 18 | TRBD2 | TRBV29-1 | NA | TGCAGCGTTGAGGGTCTACTAGCGGGAGGCTCTGGGGCCAACGTCCTGACTTTC | CSVEGLLAGGSGANVLTF
TRBJ1-1 | 13 | TRBD1 | TRBV9 | NA | TGTGCCAGCAGCAGGACCACAGGGGCTGAAGCTTTCTTT | CASSRTTGAEAFF
TRBJ2-5 | 12 | NA | TRBV7-8 | NA | TGTGCCAGCAGCCAAATACAAGAGACCCAGTACTTC | CASSQIQETQYF
TRBJ2-5 | 16 | NA | TRBV5-6 | NA | TGTGCCAGCAGACGTTACGACGGGATCCAGAGGGAGACCCAGTACTTC | CASRRYDGIQRETQYF
TRBJ2-7 | 14 | NA | TRBV4-1 | NA | TGCGCCAGCAGCCACGTGGTTAAGGGAGGCGAGCAGTACTTC | CASSHVVKGGEQYF
TRBJ2-1 | 15 | NA | TRBV19 | NA | TGTGCCAGTAGTATCCGGAGCGGAGACTACAATGAGCAGTTCTTC | CASSIRSGDYNEQFF
TRBJ2-1 | 16 | NA | TRBV7-2 | NA | TGTGCCAGCAGCTTAGCGTCTGGGACGGGATACAATGAGCAGTTCTTC | CASSLASGTGYNEQFF
TRBJ2-5 | 16 | TRBD2 | TRBV12-5 | once | TGTGCTAGTGGCTCTCGGCTAGCGGGGCCGCAAGAGACCCAGTACTTC | CASGSRLAGPQETQYF
TRBJ2-7 | 15 | TRBD1 | TRBV6-5 | NA | TGTGCCAGCAGTTACGGATTTACAGGGGGCAACGAGCAGTACTTC | CASSYGFTGGNEQYF
TRBJ1-2 | 16 | NA | TRBV28 | NA | TGTGCCAGCAGTTTAATCGGGGACCCGACCCCCAGTGGCTACACCTTC | CASSLIGDPTPSGYTF
TRBJ1-3 | 16 | NA | TRBV29-1 | NA | TGCAGCGCCTCCTCAGAGGCACGAGCGTCTGGAAACACCATATATTTT | CSASSEARASGNTIYF
TRBJ2-7 | 17 | NA | TRBV21-1 | NA | TGTGCCAGCACCCTGGCCGGGACCAGACTACGGTGTGACGAGCAGTACTTC | CASTLAGTRLRCDEQYF
TRBJ2-7 | 16 | TRBD2 | TRBV19 | NA | TGTGCCAGTAGTATAGATTTTGGCGGGAGCTCCTACGAGCAGTACTTC | CASSIDFGGSSYEQYF
TRBJ2-3 | 14 | NA | TRBV7-2 | NA | TGTGCCAGCAGCCCCGACCCTAGCACAGATACGCAGTATTTT | CASSPDPSTDTQYF
TRBJ1-3 | 14 | NA | TRBV9 | few | TGTGCCAGCAGCGCTCAGGTCACTGGAAACACCATATATTTT | CASSAQVTGNTIYF
TRBJ1-5 | 15 | NA | TRBV9 | NA | TGTGCCAGCAGCGTAGGAGGGGATAGCAATCAGCCCCAGCATTTT | CASSVGGDSNQPQHF
TRBJ2-7 | 14 | TRBD2 | TRBV28 | NA | TGTGCCAGCACCGGACTAGCGCCTCCCTACGAGCAGTACTTC | CASTGLAPPYEQYF
TRBJ2-3 | 15 | NA | TRBV28 | NA | TGTGCCAGCAGTTTATCAGGTATCGGGACAGATACGCAGTATTTT | CASSLSGIGTDTQYF
TRBJ1-2 | 12 | NA | TRBV28 | NA | TGTGCCAGCAGTCTGGGACTTCGTGGCTACACCTTC | CASSLGLRGYTF
TRBJ2-5 | 14 | NA | TRBV7-8 | NA | TGTGCCAGCAGCTCTCGGGACTTTTCAGAGACCCAGTACTTC | CASSSRDFSETQYF
TRBJ2-1 | 18 | TRBD2 | TRBV9 | NA | TGTGCCAGCAGCGAGGGACTAGCGGGAGGGCCTGGGAACAATGAGCAGTTCTTC | CASSEGLAGGPGNNEQFF
TRBJ1-1 | 12 | TRBD1 | TRBV27 | NA | TGTGCCAGCAGCTCCACAGGGGTAGAAGCTTTCTTT | CASSSTGVEAFF
TRBJ2-1 | 14 | TRBD2 | TRBV5-1 | NA | TGCGCCAGCAACCCTAGCGGTCCTCACAATGAGCAGTTCTTC | CASNPSGPHNEQFF
TRBJ2-7 | 14 | TRBD2 | TRBV11-2 | NA | TGTGCCAGCAGCTTTGCGGGAGAGGACTACGAGCAGTACTTC | CASSFAGEDYEQYF
TRBJ2-3 | 15 | TRBD2 | TRBV25-1 | NA | TGTGCCAGCAGTGAACTAGCGGACAGCACAGATACGCAGTATTTT | CASSELADSTDTQYF
TRBJ2-7 | 14 | TRBD2 | TRBV29-1 | NA | TGCAGCGTTGTCCGAGCGGGGACGCCCTACGAGCAGTACTTC | CSVVRAGTPYEQYF
TRBJ1-5 | 14 | NA | TRBV7-8 | NA | TGTGCCAGCAGCTTTTCAGGGGTAAGGCAGCCCCAGCATTTT | CASSFSGVRQPQHF
TRBJ2-4 | 15 | NA | TRBV7-2 | NA | TGTGCCAGCAGCTTACTCACCATAGCCAAAAACATTCAGTACTTC | CASSLLTIAKNIQYF
TRBJ2-2 | 13 | NA | TRBV7-2 | NA | TGTGCCAGCAGCTTAGAGGGTCCCGGGGAGCTGTTTTTT | CASSLEGPGELFF